The clone carrying this T cell receptor (beta chain) was found a few times. Its antigen is currently unknown. This entry comes from a study of T cell repertoires in cytomegalovirus infection. Study overall: In public TCR beta signatures, there were indications of both CMV infection and matching HLA type. General study findings and limits: Cumulated frequencies of public TCR beta families served to identify carriers of CMV plus the relevant HLA. Clonotype analysis showed dominance of the ex vivo response by HLA-C-restricted CMV-specific TCR beta clonotypes.

TCRdb itself ran the reads through MiXCR, one entry per CDR3 protein. The sample holds over 150,000 distinct CDR3 sequences; approximately 18% are singletons and the top ten take approximately 25%. Sequenced material: CD8+ T cells from PBMCs. This clonotype originated in a human donor in good health (CMV status not recorded). Some clones in this sample may be carry-over from other donors' samples.

For the CDR3, the DNA is TGTGCCAGCAGCTTCCAACCCTGGGAGCAGTACTTC. It is translated as CASSFQPWEQYF. The chain is built from TRBV7-9 and TRBJ2-7; no reliable D call. The germline gives CDR1 SEHNR, CDR2 FQNEAQ (reference sequence). The CDR3 totals 12 residues. The V end was cut by 3 bases, the J end by 7 bases, with 10 bases between.